This T cell receptor gamma chain was recorded in a study of Vδ1+ human thymocytes. Points from the study as a whole: In the thymus, TRG and TRD repertoires looked highly polyclonal with Gaussian CDR3 lengths.

Sequences come from RNA converted to cDNA by reverse transcription. The CDR3 regions were amplified by multiplex PCR from V-gene primers to a constant-region primer. TCRdb reanalysed the multiplex PCR reads via CATT. The sample shows some 37,000 gamma-chain clones, 20% to 25% of them seen only once. This clone was detected only a few times. The antigen remains unidentified. In germline, CDR1 is EGSNGY, CDR2 YDSYNSKV. V lost 12 bases and J lost 7; bases outside the gene matches: 9. The CDR3 consists of 10 residues. The chain is built from TRGV2 and TRGJ1 or TRGJ2. This TCR was sampled from a girl in the first two years of life who had congenital heart surgery. Specimen: Vdelta1+ gamma-delta thymocytes from the thymus. Stated subset: FACS-sorted CD3+ TCRalphabeta- TCRVdelta1+ TCRVdelta2- thymocytes. The CDR3 spells CAPLTYKKLF. The CDR3 DNA reads TGTGCCCCCCTTACATATAAGAAACTCTTT.